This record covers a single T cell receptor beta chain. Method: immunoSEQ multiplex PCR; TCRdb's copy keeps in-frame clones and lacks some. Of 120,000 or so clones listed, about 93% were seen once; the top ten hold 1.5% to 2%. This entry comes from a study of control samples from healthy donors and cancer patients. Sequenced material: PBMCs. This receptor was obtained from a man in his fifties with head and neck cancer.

CDR3 protein: CASTKPTGGDAFF. CDR3 in DNA: TGTGCCAGCACGAAACCAACAGGGGGCGATGCTTTCTTT. This sequence joins TRBV6-5 and TRBJ1-1; 9 bases match TRBD1. The CDR3 has 13 residues. CDR1 MNHEY and CDR2 SVGAGI come from the germline V gene. With V trimmed by 7 bases and J by 11 bases, 11 bases remained unmatched.